This T cell receptor (beta chain) was identified during a study of blood T cell repertoires in COVID-19. The CDR3 covers 13 residues. The germline V gene encodes CDR1 MNHNY and CDR2 SVGAGI (reference sequence). Deletions cut 7 bases from V and 4 bases from J, with 13 bases between. Here immunoSEQ multiplex PCR was the method, and the copy in TCRdb shows in-frame clones only, minus some. The table shows 310,000 or so clones, with 83% occurring only once. Input material: peripheral blood. The origin of this receptor is a woman aged 50 to 65 with acute or convalescent COVID-19. This chain uses TRBV6-6 with TRBJ1-2, with D hard to call. The DNA of the CDR3 is TGTGCCAGCAAGAAAGAACAGCTCTATGGCTACACCTTC. Translation: CASKKEQLYGYTF.